A selection of T cell receptor beta chains follows, all from one sample in a study of early T cells in non-severe SARS-CoV-2 infection. TCRdb re-derived calls from the 5' RACE reads in MiXCR, one entry per CDR3 protein. This sample carries tens of thousands of distinct CDR3 sequences, around 10% of them seen once, and the ten largest clones take roughly 3%. The sample consisted of whole blood. All receptors derive from an adult who was a healthcare worker with PCR-confirmed SARS-CoV-2 infection or an uninfected control (not recorded which). The CDR3 runs from the conserved cysteine through the conserved F or W. A D gene is named only where the DNA matches it firmly. Expanded clones are given a class, and other clones once, few, many or no size at all.

V gene: TRBV7-3
clone size: NA
D gene: NA
J gene: TRBJ2-6
CDR3 DNA: TGTGCCAGCAGCTTAGAGGGCTCATCTGGGGCCAACGTCCTGACTTTC
CDR3 protein: CASSLEGSSGANVLTF

V gene: TRBV6-1
clone size: many
D gene: NA
J gene: TRBJ2-3
CDR3 DNA: TGTGCCAGCACACGCACAGATACGCAGTATTTT
CDR3 protein: CASTRTDTQYF

V gene: TRBV30
clone size: NA
D gene: TRBD1
J gene: TRBJ1-1
CDR3 DNA: TGTGCCTGGAGTGTACCCTTACAGGGGGTTGTCCCGAACACTGAAGCTTTCTTT
CDR3 protein: CAWSVPLQGVVPNTEAFF

V gene: TRBV5-6
clone size: many
D gene: NA
J gene: TRBJ1-6
CDR3 DNA: TGTGCCAGCAGCCCGCGGGGGGTTTCACCCCTCCACTTT
CDR3 protein: CASSPRGVSPLHF

V gene: TRBV7-3
clone size: few
D gene: NA
J gene: TRBJ2-2
CDR3 DNA: TGTGCCAGCAGTCCGACTACCAGCGACGGGGAGCTGTTTTTT
CDR3 protein: CASSPTTSDGELFF

V gene: TRBV7-3
clone size: many
D gene: NA
J gene: TRBJ2-2
CDR3 DNA: TGTGCCAGCAGCTTAAGACAGTACGGCGGCGGGGAGCTGTTTTTT
CDR3 protein: CASSLRQYGGGELFF

V gene: TRBV29-1
clone size: medium-sized
D gene: NA
J gene: TRBJ2-5
CDR3 DNA: TGCAGCGTTTACCCGTACCAAGAGACCCAGTACTTC
CDR3 protein: CSVYPYQETQYF

V gene: TRBV2
clone size: few
D gene: NA
J gene: TRBJ2-3
CDR3 DNA: TGTGCCAGCAGTGATCTCGCTAGCACAGATACGCAGTATTTT
CDR3 protein: CASSDLASTDTQYF

V gene: TRBV5-1
clone size: many
D gene: TRBD1
J gene: TRBJ2-3
CDR3 DNA: TGCGCCAGCAGCTATAGACAGGGGGCAGATACGCAGTATTTT
CDR3 protein: CASSYRQGADTQYF

V gene: TRBV7-3
clone size: NA
D gene: NA
J gene: TRBJ1-1
CDR3 DNA: TGTGCCAGCAGCCCAAACCCGGGAGGGGTCACTGAAGCTTTCTTT
CDR3 protein: CASSPNPGGVTEAFF

V gene: TRBV3-1
clone size: many
D gene: NA
J gene: TRBJ1-1
CDR3 DNA: TGTGCCAGCAGGGACAGTTCTGGTGGTGAAGCTTTCTTT
CDR3 protein: CASRDSSGGEAFF

V gene: TRBV3-1
clone size: NA
D gene: TRBD1
J gene: TRBJ1-1
CDR3 DNA: TGTGCCAGCAGCCAAGAGGGACAGTTGAACACTGAAGCTTTCTTT
CDR3 protein: CASSQEGQLNTEAFF

V gene: TRBV29-1
clone size: NA
D gene: NA
J gene: TRBJ2-5
CDR3 DNA: TGCAGCGTTGCCGGGACAGAGACCCAGTACTTC
CDR3 protein: CSVAGTETQYF

V gene: TRBV29-1
clone size: few
D gene: NA
J gene: TRBJ2-3
CDR3 DNA: TGCAGCGTTGACCGAGCTAGCACAGATACGCAGTATTTT
CDR3 protein: CSVDRASTDTQYF

V gene: TRBV2
clone size: NA
D gene: NA
J gene: TRBJ1-2
CDR3 DNA: TGTGCCAGCAGTGATGACTATGGCTACACCTTC
CDR3 protein: CASSDDYGYTF

V gene: TRBV5-1
clone size: NA
D gene: NA
J gene: TRBJ2-2
CDR3 DNA: TGCGCCAGCAGGCTGGATGGATCGGCCGGGGAGCTGTTTTTT
CDR3 protein: CASRLDGSAGELFF

V gene: TRBV7-3
clone size: many
D gene: NA
J gene: TRBJ1-1
CDR3 DNA: TGTGCCAGCAGCTTAGGAGGGATGGCTTTCTTT
CDR3 protein: CASSLGGMAFF

V gene: TRBV28
clone size: once
D gene: NA
J gene: TRBJ1-1
CDR3 DNA: TGTGCCAGCAGTTTATTCGGGATTTATGAAGCTTTCTTT
CDR3 protein: CASSLFGIYEAFF

V gene: TRBV14
clone size: many
D gene: NA
J gene: TRBJ2-7
CDR3 DNA: TGTGCCAGCAGCCCAACTAGTTTTAGAACTGATACGCCGCAGTACTTC
CDR3 protein: CASSPTSFRTDTPQYF

V gene: TRBV3-1
clone size: NA
D gene: NA
J gene: TRBJ1-2
CDR3 DNA: TGTGCCAGCAGCCAAGCATCGGGCGGCTATGGCTACACCTTC
CDR3 protein: CASSQASGGYGYTF

V gene: TRBV9
clone size: NA
D gene: TRBD2
J gene: TRBJ2-2
CDR3 DNA: TGTGCCAGCAGCGTCGCGTCTAGCGGGAGGGCCGGGGAGCTGTTTTTT
CDR3 protein: CASSVASSGRAGELFF

V gene: TRBV7-8
clone size: few
D gene: NA
J gene: TRBJ1-3
CDR3 DNA: TGTGCCAGCAGCTTACTGGTCTCTGGAAACACCATATATTTT
CDR3 protein: CASSLLVSGNTIYF

V gene: TRBV5-1
clone size: many
D gene: TRBD1
J gene: TRBJ2-7
CDR3 DNA: TGCGCCAGCAGCTTGACAGGGGCCTATGACTACGAGCAGTACTTC
CDR3 protein: CASSLTGAYDYEQYF

V gene: TRBV24-1
clone size: few
D gene: TRBD1
J gene: TRBJ1-2
CDR3 DNA: TGTGCCACCAGTGAACCAGGGGGGGACTATGGCTACACCTTC
CDR3 protein: CATSEPGGDYGYTF

V gene: TRBV11-3
clone size: NA
D gene: NA
J gene: TRBJ2-1
CDR3 DNA: TGTGCCAGCAGCCGGTTCCGAGAGGGTGAGCAGTTCTTC
CDR3 protein: CASSRFREGEQFF

V gene: TRBV11-2
clone size: few
D gene: NA
J gene: TRBJ2-3
CDR3 DNA: TGTGCCAGTAACCGCCCCAGCACAGATACGCAGTATTTT
CDR3 protein: CASNRPSTDTQYF

V gene: TRBV5-6
clone size: NA
D gene: NA
J gene: TRBJ1-3
CDR3 DNA: TGTGCCAGCAGTCCATTCTACTCTGGAAACACCATATATTTT
CDR3 protein: CASSPFYSGNTIYF

V gene: TRBV7-9
clone size: few
D gene: NA
J gene: TRBJ1-6
CDR3 DNA: TGTGCCAGCAGCAGAACCGATAATTCACCCCTCCACTTT
CDR3 protein: CASSRTDNSPLHF

V gene: TRBV23-1
clone size: NA
D gene: NA
J gene: TRBJ1-5
CDR3 DNA: TGCGCCAGCAGTCGGCGGCCTGGGAGAGCCCAGCATTTT
CDR3 protein: CASSRRPGRAQHF

V gene: TRBV29-1
clone size: few
D gene: NA
J gene: TRBJ2-3
CDR3 DNA: TGCAGCGTTGTTGGGGGGCAAGGACAGGATACAGATACGCAGTATTTT
CDR3 protein: CSVVGGQGQDTDTQYF

V gene: TRBV27
clone size: many
D gene: NA
J gene: TRBJ2-6
CDR3 DNA: TGTGCCAGCAGATCAACAAACGTCCTGACTTTC
CDR3 protein: CASRSTNVLTF

V gene: TRBV2
clone size: many
D gene: TRBD2
J gene: TRBJ2-2
CDR3 DNA: TGTGCCAGCAGTGACGCTAGCGGGAGTCCCGGGGAGCTGTTTTTT
CDR3 protein: CASSDASGSPGELFF

V gene: TRBV3-2
clone size: NA
D gene: NA
J gene: TRBJ2-3
CDR3 DNA: TGTGCCAGCAGCCAAGATAGGGGAGATACGCAGTATTTT
CDR3 protein: CASSQDRGDTQYF

V gene: TRBV7-8
clone size: many
D gene: TRBD2
J gene: TRBJ2-1
CDR3 DNA: TGTGCCAGCAGCTTAGGGCTAGCGGGACCCTTGGACTACAATGAGCAGTTCTTC
CDR3 protein: CASSLGLAGPLDYNEQFF

V gene: TRBV7-3
clone size: few
D gene: TRBD2
J gene: TRBJ2-5
CDR3 DNA: TGTGCCAGCAGCTCAAGAGGACTAGCGGGAGAGACCCAGTACTTC
CDR3 protein: CASSSRGLAGETQYF

V gene: TRBV5-1
clone size: many
D gene: NA
J gene: TRBJ2-2
CDR3 DNA: TGCGCCAGCAGCCACCGACAGGTCACCGGGGAGCTGTTTTTT
CDR3 protein: CASSHRQVTGELFF

V gene: TRBV4-1
clone size: few
D gene: TRBD2
J gene: TRBJ2-4
CDR3 DNA: TGCGCCAGCAGCCAATTTGCGGGAGGGCCGGGAGACATTCAGTACTTC
CDR3 protein: CASSQFAGGPGDIQYF

V gene: TRBV29-1
clone size: many
D gene: TRBD2
J gene: TRBJ2-1
CDR3 DNA: TGCAGCGTTGAAAGACTAGCGGGAAGCAATGAGCAGTTCTTC
CDR3 protein: CSVERLAGSNEQFF

V gene: TRBV20-1
clone size: many
D gene: TRBD2
J gene: TRBJ2-7
CDR3 DNA: TGCAGTGCTAGAGATAGCGGGAGGATCGACGAGCAGTACTTC
CDR3 protein: CSARDSGRIDEQYF

V gene: TRBV6-1
clone size: NA
D gene: NA
J gene: TRBJ1-1
CDR3 DNA: TGTGCCAGCAGCGGCAGGTTGAACACTGAAGCTTTCTTT
CDR3 protein: CASSGRLNTEAFF

V gene: TRBV2
clone size: many
D gene: TRBD2
J gene: TRBJ2-2
CDR3 DNA: TGTGCCAGCAGGCTAGCGGGAGGGCCCACCGGGGAGCTGTTTTTT
CDR3 protein: CASRLAGGPTGELFF

V gene: TRBV24-1
clone size: few
D gene: TRBD2
J gene: TRBJ2-3
CDR3 DNA: TGTGCCACCAGTGAGGGGACTACCGCAGCAGATACGCAGTATTTT
CDR3 protein: CATSEGTTAADTQYF

V gene: TRBV3-1
clone size: few
D gene: NA
J gene: TRBJ1-3
CDR3 DNA: TGTGCCAGCAGCACGTCGACGGGGACAGGAAACACCATATATTTT
CDR3 protein: CASSTSTGTGNTIYF

V gene: TRBV20-1
clone size: many
D gene: NA
J gene: TRBJ2-3
CDR3 DNA: TGCAGTGCTAGAGGGAGTAAGGGGACAGATACGCAGTATTTT
CDR3 protein: CSARGSKGTDTQYF

V gene: TRBV25-1
clone size: NA
D gene: TRBD2
J gene: TRBJ2-7
CDR3 DNA: TGTGCCAGCACGGCCCGGGGGGGTAGGTCCTACGAGCAGTACTTC
CDR3 protein: CASTARGGRSYEQYF

V gene: TRBV29-1
clone size: NA
D gene: NA
J gene: TRBJ1-5
CDR3 DNA: TGCAGCGTTAGCGGGGGGCTCGATCAGCCCCAGCATTTT
CDR3 protein: CSVSGGLDQPQHF

V gene: TRBV9
clone size: many
D gene: NA
J gene: TRBJ2-1
CDR3 DNA: TGTGCCAGCAGCGTATCGGCGGGCCCCTACAATGAGCAGTTCTTC
CDR3 protein: CASSVSAGPYNEQFF

V gene: TRBV5-1
clone size: many
D gene: NA
J gene: TRBJ1-1
CDR3 DNA: TGCGCCAGCAGCTGGACAGCGAACACTGAAGCTTTCTTT
CDR3 protein: CASSWTANTEAFF

V gene: TRBV29-1
clone size: few
D gene: TRBD2
J gene: TRBJ2-2
CDR3 DNA: TGCAGCGGAGGGACTAGCGGCAACACCGGGGAGCTGTTTTTT
CDR3 protein: CSGGTSGNTGELFF

V gene: TRBV30
clone size: few
D gene: NA
J gene: TRBJ2-7
CDR3 DNA: TGTGCCTTCGAAGGAGGGGGTAGTTACGAGCAGTACTTC
CDR3 protein: CAFEGGGSYEQYF

V gene: TRBV18
clone size: few
D gene: TRBD1
J gene: TRBJ2-1
CDR3 DNA: TGTGCCAGCTCACCACCGGGGACAGGGATCAATGAGCAGTTCTTC
CDR3 protein: CASSPPGTGINEQFF

V gene: TRBV20-1
clone size: many
D gene: NA
J gene: TRBJ1-6
CDR3 DNA: TGCAGTGCTAGAGATCACAGGAGCTCCTATAATTCACCCCTCCACTTT
CDR3 protein: CSARDHRSSYNSPLHF